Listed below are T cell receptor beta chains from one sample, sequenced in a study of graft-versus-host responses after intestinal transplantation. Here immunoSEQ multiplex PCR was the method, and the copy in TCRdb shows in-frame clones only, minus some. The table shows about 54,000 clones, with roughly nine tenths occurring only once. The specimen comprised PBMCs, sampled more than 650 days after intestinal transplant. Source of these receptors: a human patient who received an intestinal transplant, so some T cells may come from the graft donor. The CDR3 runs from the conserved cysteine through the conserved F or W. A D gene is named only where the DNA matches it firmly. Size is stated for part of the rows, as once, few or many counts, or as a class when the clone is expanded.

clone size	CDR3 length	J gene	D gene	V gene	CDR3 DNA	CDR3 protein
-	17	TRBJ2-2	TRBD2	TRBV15	TGTGCCACCAGCCTACTGGGGAGGGGATCGGCCACCGGGGAGCTGTTTTTT	CATSLLGRGSATGELFF
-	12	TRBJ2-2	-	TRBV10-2	TGCGCCAGCAGTGACCCCCGCGGGGAGCTGTTTTTT	CASSDPRGELFF
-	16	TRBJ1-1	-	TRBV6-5	TGTGCCAGCAGTTACGATGGAGCCGGAAAGAACACTGAAGCTTTCTTT	CASSYDGAGKNTEAFF
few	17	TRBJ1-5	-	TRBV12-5	TGTGCTAGTGGTTTGGTATATGGGGGGGGGAGCAATCAGCCCCAGCATTTT	CASGLVYGGGSNQPQHF
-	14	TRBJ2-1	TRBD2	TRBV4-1	TGCGCCAGCAGCCCCCTAGCGGGGGGCCATGAGCAGTTCTTC	CASSPLAGGHEQFF
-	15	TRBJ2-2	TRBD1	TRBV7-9	TGTGCCAGCAGCTTCGACGGACAGGGGGCCGGGGAGCTGTTTTTT	CASSFDGQGAGELFF
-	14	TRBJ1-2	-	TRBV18	TGTGCCAGCTCACCCGCATCCAGACCCTATGGCTACACCTTC	CASSPASRPYGYTF
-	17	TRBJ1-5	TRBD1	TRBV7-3	TGTGCCAGCAGCACAACCGGGACAGGGGGCTCCTGTCAGCCCCAGCATTTT	CASSTTGTGGSCQPQHF
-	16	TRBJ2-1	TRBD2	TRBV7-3	TGTGCCAGCAGCTTAGATAGCGGGGGGGCCTTGAATGAGCAGTTCTTC	CASSLDSGGALNEQFF
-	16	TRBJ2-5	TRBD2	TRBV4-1	TGCGCCAGCAGCCAGGCGGGACCCTGGGGGGGAGAGACCCAGTACTTC	CASSQAGPWGGETQYF
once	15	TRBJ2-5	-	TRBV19	TGTGCCAGTAGTATCGGCCTAGTCTTTCCCGAGACCCAGTACTTC	CASSIGLVFPETQYF
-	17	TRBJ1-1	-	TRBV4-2	TGTGCCAGCAGCCAAGACTCTTTGACGGGGTCCAACACTGAAGCTTTCTTT	CASSQDSLTGSNTEAFF
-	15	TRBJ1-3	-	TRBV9	TGTGCCAGCAGCGTAGGTGATTCCTATGGAAACACCATATATTTT	CASSVGDSYGNTIYF
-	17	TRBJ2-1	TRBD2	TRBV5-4	TGTGCCAGCAGCCAGGGACTAGCGGGGGGGAAATACAATGAGCAGTTCTTC	CASSQGLAGGKYNEQFF
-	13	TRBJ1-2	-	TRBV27	TGTGCCAGTCGACCCGGACTGTGGGGGGGCTACACCTTC	CASRPGLWGGYTF
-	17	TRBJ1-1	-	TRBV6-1	TGTGCCAGCAGTGAAGCGCTGACAGCCCTCATGAACACTGAAGCTTTCTTT	CASSEALTALMNTEAFF
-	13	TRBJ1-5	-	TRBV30	TGTGCCTGGAGTGTAGGGAGGTCTCAGCCCCAGCATTTT	CAWSVGRSQPQHF
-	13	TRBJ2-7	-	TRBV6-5	TGTGCCAGCCGACAGGGACTCTCCTACGAGCAGTACTTC	CASRQGLSYEQYF
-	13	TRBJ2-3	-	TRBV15	TGTGCCACCAGCAGACAGGAGACAGATACGCAGTATTTT	CATSRQETDTQYF
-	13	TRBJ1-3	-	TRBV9	TGTGCCAGCAGATCGGACGCCTCAAACACCATATATTTT	CASRSDASNTIYF
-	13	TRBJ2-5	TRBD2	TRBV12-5	TGTGCTAGTGGCAAGACTAGCGCGGAGACCCAGTACTTC	CASGKTSAETQYF
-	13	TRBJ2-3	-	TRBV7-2	TGTGCCAGCAGCATGACTAGCACAGATACGCAGTATTTT	CASSMTSTDTQYF
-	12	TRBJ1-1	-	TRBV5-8	TGTGCCAGCAGCTGGGACGACACTGAAGCTTTCTTT	CASSWDDTEAFF
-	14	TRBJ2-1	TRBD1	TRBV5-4	TGTGCCAGTACGGACAGGGAGTATAACAATGAGCAGTTCTTC	CASTDREYNNEQFF
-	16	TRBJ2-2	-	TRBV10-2	TGCGCCAGCAGTGTGGAGGGGTCAGGGGGCACCGGGGAGCTGTTTTTT	CASSVEGSGGTGELFF
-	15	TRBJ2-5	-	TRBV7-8	TGTGCCAGCAGCTTAGGCTTCAACTTCCAAGAGACCCAGTACTTC	CASSLGFNFQETQYF
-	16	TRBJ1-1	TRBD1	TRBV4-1	TGCGCCAGCAGCCAATATTCTGACAGGGGGAACACTGAAGCTTTCTTT	CASSQYSDRGNTEAFF
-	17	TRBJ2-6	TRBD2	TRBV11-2	TGTGCCAGCATCATTGCGGGGGAGAGCTATGGGGCCAACGTCCTGACTTTC	CASIIAGESYGANVLTF
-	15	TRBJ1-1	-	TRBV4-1	TGCGCCAGCAGCCAATCCAGGGGAGGGAGCACTGAAGCTTTCTTT	CASSQSRGGSTEAFF
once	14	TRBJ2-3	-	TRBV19	TGTGCCAGTAAAGGCGACAGGCATGCAGATACGCAGTATTTT	CASKGDRHADTQYF
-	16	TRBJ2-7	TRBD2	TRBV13	TGTGCCAGCAGTACCTCGACTAGCGGGGGTCTATACGAGCAGTACTTC	CASSTSTSGGLYEQYF
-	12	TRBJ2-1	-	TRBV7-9	TGTGCCAGCAGCGCCATTCAGGCACAGGAGTTCTTC	CASSAIQAQEFF
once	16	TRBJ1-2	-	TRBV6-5	TGTGCCAGCAGTTACTCTACGTTTGATGCGGGCTATGGCTACACCTTC	CASSYSTFDAGYGYTF
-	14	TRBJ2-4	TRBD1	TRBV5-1	TGCGCCAGCAGCGCCAGGGGGGCCAAAAACATTCAGTACTTC	CASSARGAKNIQYF